These 10 T cell receptor beta chains came from one sample sequenced in a study of regulatory T cells in long-lasting Graves disease listed by TCRdb under 2021. Receptors were amplified or captured by multiplex PCR. Sequencer: Illumina HiSeq 4000. To build TCR beta libraries, CDR3 regions were amplified by Arm-PCR using iRepertoire HTBI primers. Starting from the raw public reads, TCRdb applied fastp trimming at Q25, assembled clones with MiXCR and retained in-frame beta chains. CDR3 protein duplicates are merged, each entry listing the most common genes and DNA. For this sample the table gives 430,000 or so distinct CDR3 sequences, of which around 20% were detected only once. The ten largest clones take up more than 13% of the sample. The intended sense of this specimen's time point label: persistent/refractory GD, antithyroid drugs over 5 years with positive TRAb. For both TCR sequencing and RNA sequencing, RNA was extracted from PBMCs using TRIzol.

The source was peripheral blood mononuclear cells (PBMCs), collected when the disease was refractory, from a patient treated with antithyroid drugs. Source of these receptors: a female donor with Graves disease.

The CDR3 spells CASSLEEPFYEQYF. The CDR3 DNA reads TGTGCCAGCAGCTTAGAGGAGCCCTTCTACGAGCAGTACTTC. The chain uses TRBV7-9 and TRBJ2-7; D uncertain. This CDR3 region has 14 residues. CDR1 and CDR2 (germline): SEHNR, FQNEAQ (reference sequence). V was shortened by 1 base and J by 3 bases, with 10 bases between the two germline ends.

The chain combines TRBV7-6 with TRBJ2-3; D might be TRBD2 (5 bases). Germline V gives CDR1 SGHVS, CDR2 FNYEAQ. The CDR3 extends over 15 amino acids. V lost 6 bases to trimming and J lost 2 bases, with 15 bases between them. The CDR3 here is CASSSSGFFTDTQYF. The CDR3 bases are TGTGCCAGCAGTTCGTCGGGGTTCTTCACAGATACGCAGTATTTT.

This clonotype was detected a few times. The chain uses TRBV19 and TRBJ1-5; the D gene is possibly TRBD1 (5 bases). The CDR3 loop spans 12 amino acids. Germline V gives CDR1 LNHDA, CDR2 SQIVND (reference sequence). V was pared by 0 bases and J by 12 bases, with 9 bases between. The CDR3 DNA sequence: TGTGCCAGTAGTATAGATTACCAGGGCCAGCATTTT. Translated: CASSIDYQGQHF.

The chain is built from TRBV5-6 and TRBJ2-7, with 10 bases aligning to TRBD1. J gave up 2 bases and V 6 bases, and 8 bases lay outside the gene matches. The CDR3 contains 15 residues. Germline V lookup: CDR1 SGHDT, CDR2 YYEEEE. The CDR3 coding sequence is TGTGCCAGCACCGCCCTCGGGACAGGGGCCTACGAGCAGTACTTC. Translated, it gives CASTALGTGAYEQYF.

This clonotype was picked up one time. The CDR3 spells CAWGGPGEQYF. The CDR3 nucleotides read TGTGCCTGGGGAGGGCCGGGGGAGCAGTACTTC. The chain uses TRBV30 and TRBJ2-7, with D maybe TRBD2 (6 bases). Germline V gene sequence: CDR1 GTSNPN, CDR2 SVGIG (reference sequence). Trimming removed 5 bases from V and 7 bases from J, with 12 bases in between. The CDR3 totals 11 residues.

The chain recombines TRBV28 with TRBJ2-1; 10 positions agree with TRBD1. This CDR3 is 16 amino acids long. J gave up 1 base and V 2 bases, and 2 bases lay outside the gene matches. The germline V gene has CDR1 MDHEN and CDR2 SYDVKM. Here the CDR3 reads CASSLPGQGSYNEQFF. As DNA, the CDR3 is TGTGCCAGCAGTTTACCGGGACAGGGGTCCTACAATGAGCAGTTCTTC.

This clonotype was counted many times. The chain couples TRBV2 to TRBJ1-2; TRBD1 agrees at 11 bases. Germline CDR1 reads SNHLY; CDR2 reads FYNNEI. CDR3 size: 15 residues. V lost 7 bases to trimming and J lost 8 bases; unmatched junction nucleotides: 12. CDR3: CASMPAGGDRGGYTF. In DNA form, the CDR3 reads TGTGCCAGCATGCCCGCCGGAGGGGACAGGGGGGGCTACACCTTC.

Ten or more counts support this clonotype. This chain joins TRBV12-3 or TRBV12-4 and TRBJ2-5; 8 nucleotides match TRBD1. The V gene end was trimmed by 5 bases and the J gene end by 5 bases; junction bases not matched to a gene: 10. The CDR3 totals 15 residues. The CDR3 loop is CASSSRGRTIETQYF. In DNA, the CDR3 is TGTGCCAGCAGTAGCAGGGGGCGTACGATCGAGACCCAGTACTTC.

This clonotype was observed a few times. The genes are TRBV7-8 and TRBJ2-7; D not certain. Germline V CDR1 and CDR2: SGHVS, FQNEAQ. V shed 5 bases and J shed 3 bases, with 11 bases lying between them. This CDR3 region has 13 residues. CDR3 nucleotides: TGTGCCAGCAGCCAAGACTTGTTCTACGAGCAGTACTTC. It encodes CASSQDLFYEQYF.

The V and J genes are TRBV20-1 and TRBJ2-7; a weak D match, TRBD1 (5 bases). Trimming shortened V by 7 bases and J by 3 bases, and 28 bases separated the two germline ends. The CDR3 is 17 amino acids. Germline CDR1 is DFQATT and CDR2 is SNEGSKA (reference sequence). The CDR3: CSVPTAGRSRLGYEQYF. The CDR3 DNA follows: TGCAGTGTGCCGACAGCCGGACGTAGCCGTCTCGGCTACGAGCAGTACTTC.